This T cell receptor (beta chain) appears in the sequencing data of a study of Ad26.COV2.S vaccination and SARS-CoV-2 variants. Study overall: The donor belonged to the COV1001 Ad26.COV2.S trial arm. Doses of Ad26.COV2.S were injected into muscle once or twice, 56 days apart. Overall study findings and caveats: Participants in the vaccine arm had higher spike-specific TCR breadth; placebo recipients had lower.

Comments on this clone: Its matching antigen is unknown.

This sample's treatment: over 15 received Ad26.COV2.S at low or high dose, single or two shots; about 5 received placebo; per-sample allocation not given. Sampling was performed 63 days after the first vaccine or placebo injection. An Ad26 vector that expressed Wuhan-strain SARS-CoV-2 spike constituted the vaccine. Here immunoSEQ multiplex PCR was the method, and the copy in TCRdb shows in-frame clones only, minus some. The sample has over 400,000 clones, roughly 87% seen once. The receptor's source is a person between 18 and 60 years old who received the Ad26.COV2.S COVID-19 vaccine or a placebo. The sequencing used peripheral blood, collected in a trial of Ad26.COV2.S vaccine versus placebo.

The CDR3 here is CSASNIFGGRSPLHF. The CDR3 DNA reads TGCAGTGCTAGTAATATTTTCGGGGGGCGGTCACCCCTCCACTTT. The J gene is TRBJ1-6, the V gene TRBV20-1; tentatively, D is TRBD1 (6 bases). This CDR3 contains 15 residues. The V gene lost 3 bases and the J gene lost 10 bases, with 19 bases spanning the gap. Germline CDR1 reads DFQATT; CDR2 reads SNEGSKA (reference sequence).